Included here is one TCR beta chain sequence, with context. The junction had 7 bases not matched to a gene; V was cut back by 4 bases and J by 5 bases. CDR3 length: 16 residues. From germline, CDR1 is LGHNA and CDR2 YNFKEQ. This sample stems from a study of blood T cell repertoires in COVID-19. Profiling relied on immunoSEQ multiplex PCR, and the TCRdb table lists in-frame clones only, not all of them. The table includes around 240,000 clones, over 80% detected once. The source is a human donor in a cohort exposed to, infected with or recovered from COVID-19 (not recorded which). The donor label of this sample is uncertain. The chain recombines TRBV4-2 with TRBJ2-3; TRBD1 agrees at 12 bases. The sequenced sample consisted of PBMCs or T cells enriched from blood (not recorded which). The DNA of the CDR3 is TGTGCCAGCAGCCCCCACCGGGACAGGGGGCGAGATACGCAGTATTTT. Translation gives CASSPHRDRGRDTQYF.